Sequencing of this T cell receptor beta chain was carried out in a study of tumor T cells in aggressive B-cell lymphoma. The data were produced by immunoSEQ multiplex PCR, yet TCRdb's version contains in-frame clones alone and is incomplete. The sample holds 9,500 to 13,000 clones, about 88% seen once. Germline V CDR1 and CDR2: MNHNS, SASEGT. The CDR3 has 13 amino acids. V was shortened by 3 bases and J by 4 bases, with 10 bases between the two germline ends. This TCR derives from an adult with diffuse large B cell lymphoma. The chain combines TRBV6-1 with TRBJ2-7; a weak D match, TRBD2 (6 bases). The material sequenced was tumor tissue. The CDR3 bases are TGTGCCAGCAGTGATCGGGAGCTATACGAGCAGTACTTC. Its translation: CASSDRELYEQYF.